These T cell receptor beta chains were read from a single sample in a study of cytomegalovirus exposure and HLA in healthy donors. Sequencing was performed with immunoSEQ multiplex PCR; in TCRdb, only in-frame clones are kept and a portion is missing. The top ten hold about 3% of the sample, which has around 67,000 clones, roughly 68% seen once. Sequencing was done on a sample of PBMCs. These receptors were taken from a woman aged 50 to 60 in good health and CMV-seronegative. Both conserved end residues are part of each CDR3. D genes are given only for firm matches. For some rows the clone size is stated as once, few or many, or as a class when expanded; others skip it.

J | D | V | size | DNA | CDR3
TRBJ1-1 | TRBD1 | TRBV7-9 | few | TGTGCCAGCAGCGCCATTCCCAGGGGGCTCGGTGAAGCTTTCTTT | CASSAIPRGLGEAFF
TRBJ2-5 | TRBD2 | TRBV5-6 | once | TGTGCCAGCGAGATGGGGACTAGCGGGAGTAGGGACGAGACCCAGTACTTC | CASEMGTSGSRDETQYF
TRBJ1-1 | . | TRBV2 | . | TGTGCCAGCAGTGAAAGGCAGGGATTAGAAGCTTTCTTT | CASSERQGLEAFF
TRBJ2-1 | TRBD2 | TRBV13 | . | TGTGCCAGCAGCCCGCAAGCCCTGACTAGCGGGAGCTACAATGAGCAGTTCTTC | CASSPQALTSGSYNEQFF
TRBJ1-4 | TRBD1 | TRBV25-1 | medium-sized | TGTGCCAGCAGTGAGTCGGGACAGGGGCGTGAAAAACTGTTTTTT | CASSESGQGREKLFF
TRBJ1-2 | . | TRBV29-1 | few | TGCAGCGTTGAGGGGCAGATCTTTGATGGCTACACCTTC | CSVEGQIFDGYTF
TRBJ1-4 | . | TRBV4-2 | . | TGTGCCAGCAGCCAAGCCCTGGGCTCAGACGGGGATGAAAAACTGTTTTTT | CASSQALGSDGDEKLFF
TRBJ1-1 | TRBD1 | TRBV23-1 | . | TGCGCCACCAGTCAATCTGGTATGGCAGGGGGTCGGAACACTGAAGCTTTCTTT | CATSQSGMAGGRNTEAFF
TRBJ1-2 | . | TRBV7-7 | few | TGTGCTAACCCGGGGGGGCAGCTATATGGCTACACCTTC | CANPGGQLYGYTF
TRBJ2-7 | . | TRBV7-9 | few | TGTGCCAGCAGCTTAGTGGGGGGAGGTCGTTACGAGCAGTACTTC | CASSLVGGGRYEQYF
TRBJ2-7 | . | TRBV7-2 | few | TGTGCCAGCAACCCCCCTTCCCGACTCGAGCAGTACTTC | CASNPPSRLEQYF